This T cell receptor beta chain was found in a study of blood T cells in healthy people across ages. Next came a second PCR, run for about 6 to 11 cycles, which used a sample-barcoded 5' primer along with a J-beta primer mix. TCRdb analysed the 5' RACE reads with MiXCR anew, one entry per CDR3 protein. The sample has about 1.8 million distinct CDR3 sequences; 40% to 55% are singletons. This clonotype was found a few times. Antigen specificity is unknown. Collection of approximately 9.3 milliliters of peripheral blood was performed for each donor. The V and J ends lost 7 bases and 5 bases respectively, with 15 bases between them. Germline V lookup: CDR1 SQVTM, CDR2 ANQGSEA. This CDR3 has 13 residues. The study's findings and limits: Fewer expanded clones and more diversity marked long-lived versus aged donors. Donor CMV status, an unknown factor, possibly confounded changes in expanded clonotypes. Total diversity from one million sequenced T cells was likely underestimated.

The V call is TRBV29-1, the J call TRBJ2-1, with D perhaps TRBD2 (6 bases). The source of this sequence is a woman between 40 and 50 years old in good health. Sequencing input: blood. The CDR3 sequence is CSATTGSHNEQFF. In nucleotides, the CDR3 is TGCAGCGCAACCACCGGGAGTCACAATGAGCAGTTCTTC.